This T cell receptor (beta chain) was sequenced during a study of shared clonotypes between healthy human individuals. About this clone itself: This same CDR3 is encoded by further DNA sequences in the sample.

The CDR3 loop spans 15 amino acids. The germline V gene encodes CDR1 SGHRS and CDR2 YFSETQ. V was cut by 0 bases and J by 5 bases, with 9 bases left in between. Produced via immunoSEQ multiplex PCR; TCRdb's table is partial and in-frame only. Of roughly 2 million clones in the sample, approximately 96% were seen once. This chain uses TRBV5-1 with TRBJ1-6; maybe TRBD1 (5 bases). This receptor was identified in a man aged 18 to 29 in good health. Sequencing used naive CD4+ T cells sorted from blood. The subset is: CD45RA+ positively selected. The CDR3 region has the DNA TGCGCCAGCAGCTTGGGTAGGGGAGATAATTCACCCCTCCACTTT. Translated: CASSLGRGDNSPLHF. The full variable domain, its missing parts supplied by reference TRBV5-1 and TRBJ1-6, is KAGVTQTPRYLIKTRGQQVTLSCSPISGHRSVSWYQQTPGQGLQFLFEYFSETQRNKGNFPGRFSGRQFSNSRSEMNVSTLELGDSALYLCASSLGRGDNSPLHFGNGTRLTVT.